This is a list of T cell receptor beta chains from one sample in a study of STAT5B mutations in CD4+ large granular lymphocyte leukemia. Only in-frame clones appear in the TCRdb table, and some are missing; sequencing was by immunoSEQ multiplex PCR. The profile shows around 50,000 clones, about 80% of them singletons. The sample taken for sequencing was CD4+ T cells from blood buffy coats. The receptors stem from a human donor in good health. Both conserved end residues are part of each CDR3. D genes are given only for firm matches. A row's size may be missing; if present it is once, few, many or a size class.

d_call,j_call,v_call,clone_size,cdr3_aa,cdr3_nt
TRBD1,TRBJ1-2,TRBV7-2,NA,CASSEQGAVKGYTF,TGTGCCAGCAGCGAACAGGGGGCTGTTAAGGGCTACACCTTC
TRBD2,TRBJ2-7,TRBV19,few,CASSIRRGDEQYF,TGTGCCAGTAGTATAAGGCGGGGGGACGAGCAGTACTTC
NA,TRBJ2-7,TRBV9,NA,CASSVWTAGEQYF,TGTGCCAGCAGCGTTTGGACAGCCGGGGAGCAGTACTTC
NA,TRBJ2-5,TRBV21-1,NA,CASSKARGETQYF,TGTGCCAGCAGCAAAGCCAGGGGAGAGACCCAGTACTTC
TRBD1,TRBJ2-1,TRBV5-4,NA,CASSWVDRDNEQFF,TGTGCCAGCAGCTGGGTGGACAGGGACAATGAGCAGTTCTTC
NA,TRBJ1-2,TRBV10-3,NA,CAISEQGSHYGYTF,TGTGCCATCAGTGAACAGGGCAGTCACTATGGCTACACCTTC
TRBD1,TRBJ2-7,TRBV6-1,few,CASSERKDRQGLPSYEQYF,TGTGCCAGCAGTGAAAGAAAGGACCGACAGGGGCTTCCATCCTACGAGCAGTACTTC
TRBD1,TRBJ1-2,TRBV19,NA,CASTTQGGKGYTF,TGTGCCAGTACCACACAGGGGGGAAAGGGCTACACCTTC
NA,TRBJ1-2,TRBV11-2,NA,CASSLEPQALYGYTF,TGTGCCAGCAGCTTAGAACCACAGGCGCTCTATGGCTACACCTTC
NA,TRBJ2-3,TRBV21-1,NA,CASSCIAGTGPDTQYF,TGTGCCAGCAGCTGTATCGCCGGGACAGGCCCTGATACGCAGTATTTT
TRBD1,TRBJ1-3,TRBV5-1,NA,CASSLGDRATGNTIYF,TGCGCCAGCAGCTTGGGGGACAGAGCCACTGGAAACACCATATATTTT
TRBD2,TRBJ2-3,TRBV5-6,NA,CASSPGGGADTQYF,TGTGCCAGCAGCCCGGGAGGTGGAGCGGATACGCAGTATTTT
NA,TRBJ2-3,TRBV9,NA,CASTAGPTDTQYF,TGTGCCAGCACAGCGGGCCCCACAGATACGCAGTATTTT
NA,TRBJ1-2,TRBV6-1,NA,CASSEVGGYGYTF,TGTGCCAGCAGTGAAGTCGGGGGTTATGGCTACACCTTC
NA,TRBJ2-2,TRBV10-3,NA,CATPSGDRAGELFF,TGTGCCACGCCTTCAGGGGATCGGGCCGGGGAGCTGTTTTTT
TRBD1,TRBJ1-1,TRBV9,NA,CASSAGQGNTEAFF,TGTGCCAGCAGCGCAGGACAGGGGAACACTGAAGCTTTCTTT
TRBD1,TRBJ1-2,TRBV29-1,NA,CSVGDSNYGYTF,TGCAGCGTTGGGGACAGCAACTATGGCTACACCTTC
TRBD2,TRBJ2-5,TRBV5-4,NA,CASGRTSGDQETQYF,TGTGCCAGCGGCAGGACTAGCGGGGACCAAGAGACCCAGTACTTC
TRBD2,TRBJ2-5,TRBV5-6,NA,CASSWTRGETQYF,TGTGCCAGCAGCTGGACTAGAGGGGAGACCCAGTACTTC
NA,TRBJ2-1,TRBV7-6,once,CASSPIPVGYNEQFF,TGTGCCAGCAGCCCCATCCCCGTGGGCTACAATGAGCAGTTCTTC
TRBD2,TRBJ2-1,TRBV14,NA,CASSQGGTGRGEQFF,TGTGCCAGCAGCCAGGGGGGGACGGGAAGGGGTGAGCAGTTCTTC
TRBD1,TRBJ1-6,TRBV12-5,few,CASGNGQGASPPLHF,TGTGCTAGTGGTAACGGACAGGGGGCGAGTCCACCCCTCCACTTT
TRBD2,TRBJ2-1,TRBV19,NA,CASSIDPPGLAGGRDEQFF,TGTGCCAGTAGTATAGACCCCCCGGGACTAGCGGGAGGGCGGGATGAGCAGTTCTTC
NA,TRBJ2-7,TRBV27,once,CASSPGWQTSYEQYF,TGTGCCAGCAGCCCAGGGTGGCAGACCTCCTACGAGCAGTACTTC
NA,TRBJ1-1,TRBV5-1,NA,CASSSLGNPEAFF,TGCGCCAGCAGCTCCCTCGGGAACCCTGAAGCTTTCTTT
NA,TRBJ1-2,TRBV11-2,NA,CASSLGGTGGYGYTF,TGTGCCAGCAGCTTAGGGGGTACGGGGGGATATGGCTACACCTTC
TRBD1,TRBJ2-2,TRBV5-4,few,CASSAGQGANTGELFF,TGTGCCAGCAGCGCAGGACAGGGGGCGAACACCGGGGAGCTGTTTTTT
NA,TRBJ2-2,TRBV4-1,NA,CASSQSRLGVQSLQNTGELFF,TGCGCCAGCAGCCAGTCCCGGCTAGGGGTCCAATCACTTCAGAACACCGGGGAGCTGTTTTTT
NA,TRBJ2-2,TRBV25-1,NA,CASGDGTGELFF,TGTGCCAGCGGAGACGGGACCGGGGAGCTGTTTTTT
TRBD2,TRBJ2-7,TRBV30,NA,CAWSLGGDREQYF,TGTGCCTGGAGCTTGGGGGGGGACCGCGAGCAGTACTTC
NA,TRBJ2-2,TRBV9,NA,CASSVGGRLTGELFF,TGTGCCAGCAGCGTAGGGGGGAGACTCACCGGGGAGCTGTTTTTT
NA,TRBJ1-6,TRBV9,NA,CASSVEGPSPLHF,TGTGCCAGCAGCGTAGAGGGTCCCTCACCCCTCCACTTT
NA,TRBJ2-2,TRBV11-2,once,CASSLSSGTNGYGELFF,TGTGCCAGCAGCTTATCTTCGGGTACTAACGGTTACGGGGAGCTGTTTTTT
NA,TRBJ2-1,TRBV30,NA,CAWSVRSEQFF,TGTGCCTGGAGCGTACGCAGTGAGCAGTTCTTC
NA,TRBJ2-1,TRBV21-1,NA,CARLGTAFYNEQFF,TGTGCCAGGTTAGGGACAGCCTTCTACAATGAGCAGTTCTTC
TRBD1,TRBJ1-2,TRBV7-9,NA,CASSLVTGGWSYGYTF,TGTGCCAGCAGCTTAGTAACAGGGGGCTGGAGCTATGGCTACACCTTC
NA,TRBJ2-5,TRBV6-1,NA,CASSQYQETQYF,TGTGCCAGCAGTCAGTACCAAGAGACCCAGTACTTC
NA,TRBJ1-4,TRBV11-2,NA,CASSLAVGGSKLFF,TGTGCCAGCAGCTTAGCTGTCGGGGGCTCGAAACTGTTTTTT
TRBD1,TRBJ1-1,TRBV5-4,few,CASSFWTGDVGKAFF,TGTGCCAGCAGCTTCTGGACAGGGGATGTTGGTAAAGCTTTCTTT
NA,TRBJ2-6,TRBV27,NA,CASSSGANVLTF,TGTGCCAGCAGTTCCGGGGCCAACGTCCTGACTTTC
NA,TRBJ2-4,TRBV25-1,NA,CASSEPGRNIQYF,TGTGCCAGCAGTGAACCAGGGAGAAACATTCAGTACTTC